Sequencing of this TCR beta chain was carried out in a study of T-cell reconstitution after alpha-beta-depleted transplantation in children. This CDR3 spans 14 amino acids. Trimming removed 0 bases at V and 2 bases at J, with 7 bases between. The germline CDR1 and CDR2 sequences are SGHRS and YFSETQ. This clonotype was found many times. Preparation of the TCRbeta library was carried out with unique molecular identifiers. One entry per CDR3 protein results from TCRdb running MiXCR on the PCR reads. Of hundreds of thousands of distinct CDR3 sequences listed, 10% to 15% are singletons. This rearrangement joins TRBV5-1 to TRBJ2-3; unclear D gene. The specimen comprised PBMCs, mostly from graft donor cells, sampled 360 days after TCRalphabeta/CD19-depleted stem cell transplant. This TCR was sampled from a male patient younger than 18 who had a stem cell transplant for acute myeloid leukemia, so the T cells may come from the graft donor. The CDR3 bases are TGCGCCAGCAGCTTGGTCGTCTCCACAGATACGCAGTATTTT. Translation: CASSLVVSTDTQYF. Full variable domain (remainder filled in from reference TRBV5-1 and TRBJ2-3): KAGVTQTPRYLIKTRGQQVTLSCSPISGHRSVSWYQQTPGQGLQFLFEYFSETQRNKGNFPGRFSGRQFSNSRSEMNVSTLELGDSALYLCASSLVVSTDTQYFGPGTRLTVL.